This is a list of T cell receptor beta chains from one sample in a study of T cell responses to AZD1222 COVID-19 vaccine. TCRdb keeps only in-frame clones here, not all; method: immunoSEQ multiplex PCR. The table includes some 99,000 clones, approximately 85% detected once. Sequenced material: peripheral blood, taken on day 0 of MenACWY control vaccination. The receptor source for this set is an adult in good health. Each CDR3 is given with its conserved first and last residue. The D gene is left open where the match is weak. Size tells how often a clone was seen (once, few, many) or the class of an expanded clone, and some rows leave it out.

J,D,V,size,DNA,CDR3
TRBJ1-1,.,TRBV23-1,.,TGCGCCAGCAGTCAAATATTTTGCTGGACCGTAATCCTGAGGAGCACTGAAGCTTTCTTT,CASSQIFCWTVILRSTEAFF
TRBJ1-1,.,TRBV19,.,TGTGCCAGTAGTACAGGGACGAACACTGAAGCTTTCTTT,CASSTGTNTEAFF
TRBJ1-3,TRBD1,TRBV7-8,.,TGTGCCAGCAGCTTATCCCCTGGACAGGTCAGAAACACCATATATTTT,CASSLSPGQVRNTIYF
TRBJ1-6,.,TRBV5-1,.,TGCGCCAGCAGCCCGGACACGTATAATTCACCCCTCCACTTT,CASSPDTYNSPLHF
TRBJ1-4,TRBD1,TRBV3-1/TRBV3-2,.,TGTGCCAGCAGCACTAGGGACAGGGAGAATGAAAAACTGTTTTTT,CASSTRDRENEKLFF
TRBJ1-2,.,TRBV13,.,TGTGCCAGCAGTTTAAACGGGGATGGCTACACCTTC,CASSLNGDGYTF
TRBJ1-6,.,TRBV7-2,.,TGTGCCAGCAGCTTTAGTTTACAGGGCAGCTCACCCCTCCACTTT,CASSFSLQGSSPLHF
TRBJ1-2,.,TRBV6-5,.,TGTGCCAGCACCCGTGTAGGGGAGGACTATGGCTACACCTTC,CASTRVGEDYGYTF
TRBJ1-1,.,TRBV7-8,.,TGTGCCAGCAGCTTAGCGGGGTTGAACACTGAAGCTTTCTTT,CASSLAGLNTEAFF
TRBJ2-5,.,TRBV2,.,TGTGCCAGCTCCATGGGCTCTCCGGCGACCCAGTACTTC,CASSMGSPATQYF
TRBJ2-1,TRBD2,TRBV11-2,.,TGTGCCAGCAGCTTATCGGCGGGAGTAGCGCCGTTCTTC,CASSLSAGVAPFF
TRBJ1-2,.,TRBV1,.,TGCACCAGCAGCCAAGTTCGGACTAACTATGGCTACACCTTC,CTSSQVRTNYGYTF
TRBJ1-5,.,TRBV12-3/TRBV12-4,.,TGTGCCAGCAGTTCAGGGAGGCAGCCCCAGCATTTT,CASSSGRQPQHF
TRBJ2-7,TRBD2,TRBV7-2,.,TGTGCCAGCAGCCCACGGGGGGGGCTACACCGTCAAATATACGAGCAGTACTTC,CASSPRGGLHRQIYEQYF
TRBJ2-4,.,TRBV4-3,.,TGCGCCAGCAGCCAAGATCGGCTAGCCGGCATTCAGTACTTC,CASSQDRLAGIQYF
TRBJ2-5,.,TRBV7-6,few,TGTGCCAGCAGCTTAGAGGGATCCCCGATGACCCAGTACTTC,CASSLEGSPMTQYF
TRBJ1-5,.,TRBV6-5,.,TGTGCCAGCAGCTCTCCGACATCTCGGGCCCAGCATTTT,CASSSPTSRAQHF